Presented here are 22 T cell receptor beta chains from one specimen sequenced in a study of blood T cells in healthy people across ages. A second PCR, run for about 7 to 11 cycles, used a sample-barcoded 5' primer plus a J-beta primer mix. TCRdb analysed the 5' RACE reads with MiXCR anew, one entry per CDR3 protein. The sample lists about 780,000 distinct CDR3 sequences, around 45% occurring once. Sequenced material: blood. The receptors here all came from an elderly man in good health.

This clonotype was seen a few times. This chain connects TRBV30 to TRBJ1-2, with D possibly matching TRBD1 (6 bases). The CDR3 is 14 residues long. V was trimmed by 1 base and J by 5 bases, leaving 14 bases between them. Germline V lookup: CDR1 GTSNPN, CDR2 SVGIG (reference sequence). CDR3 nucleotides: TGTGCCTGGAGTGGAGGGGGACGGATATATGGCTACACCTTC. Protein: CAWSGGGRIYGYTF. The full variable domain, in which reference TRBV30 and TRBJ1-2 provide the parts outside the CDR3, is SQTIHQWPATLVQPVGSPLSLECTVEGTSNPNLYWYRQAAGRGLQLLFYSVGIGQISSEVPQNLSASRPQDRQFILSSKKLLLSDSGFYLCAWSGGGRIYGYTFGSGTRLTVV.

This sequence joins TRBV20-1 and TRBJ2-7, with D unclear. From germline, CDR1 is DFQATT and CDR2 SNEGSKA (reference sequence). The CDR3 runs to 13 residues. V lost 2 bases and J lost 0, with 8 bases in between. This chain's CDR3 is CSARIGNSYEQYF. For the CDR3, the DNA is TGCAGTGCTAGAATCGGAAACTCCTACGAGCAGTACTTC.

There are a few counts of this clonotype. The V call is TRBV3-1, the J call TRBJ2-5, with D perhaps TRBD1 (5 bases). This CDR3 has 13 residues. CDR1 and CDR2 from the germline V gene are LGHDT and YNNKEL (reference sequence). Deletions cut 7 bases from V and 1 base from J, with 10 bases between. The CDR3 reads CASNAGSQETQYF. For the CDR3, the DNA is TGTGCCAGCAATGCAGGGTCCCAAGAGACCCAGTACTTC.

Details on this clonotype: This may arise from a read error, as a much more abundant clone is one base away. The V and J genes are TRBV12-3 or TRBV12-4 and TRBJ1-2, with TRBD1 identical over 8 bases. The CDR3 covers 14 residues. CDR3 nucleotides: TGTGCCGGCAGTCGTGGGACAGGTCCCTATGGCTACACCTTC. Its translation is CAGSRGTGPYGYTF.

This clonotype was seen just once. The chain is built from TRBV20-1 and TRBJ2-1; 13 bases fit TRBD2. From germline, CDR1 is DFQATT and CDR2 SNEGSKA (reference sequence). CDR3 length: 15 residues. The junction had 7 bases not matched to a gene; V was cut back by 2 bases and J by 9 bases. The CDR3 sequence is CSARRGTSGNPEQFF. The CDR3 nucleotides are TGCAGTGCTAGACGCGGGACTAGCGGGAACCCTGAGCAGTTCTTC.

V and J are TRBV3-1 and TRBJ1-2, with a tentative D call TRBD1 (5 bases). The V end lost 2 bases, the J end lost 7 bases, and 23 bases lay between the germline ends. CDR1 and CDR2 from the germline V gene are LGHDT and YNNKEL (reference sequence). The CDR3 covers 17 residues. Here the CDR3 reads CASSQHGQDKAAGGYTF. In DNA, the CDR3 is TGTGCCAGCAGCCAACATGGGCAGGACAAGGCAGCGGGTGGCTACACCTTC.

V is TRBV7-8 and J is TRBJ2-3; maybe TRBD1 (6 bases). Trimming took off 1 base at V and 0 bases at J, with 11 bases between the two ends. Per germline, CDR1 SGHVS and CDR2 FQNEAQ. This CDR3 is built from 16 residues. The CDR3: CASSLVSGQSTDTQYF. The CDR3, as DNA: TGTGCCAGCAGCTTAGTCTCTGGACAGAGCACAGATACGCAGTATTTT.

This chain connects TRBV20-1 to TRBJ2-3; the D gene is possibly TRBD2 (6 bases). CDR1 is DFQATT and CDR2 is SNEGSKA in the germline V gene (reference sequence). The V gene lost 5 bases and the J gene lost 3 bases, with 15 bases spanning the gap. There are 14 residues in the CDR3. CDR3 sequence (DNA): TGCAGTGCTGTACGTTCGGGAGCAACAGATACGCAGTATTTT. Its translation is CSAVRSGATDTQYF.

The rearrangement uses TRBV7-9 and TRBJ2-5; D gene uncertain. This CDR3 is built from 17 residues. CDR1 and CDR2 (germline): SEHNR, FQNEAQ (reference sequence). The germline V and J ends were trimmed by 7 bases and 3 bases, with 24 bases remaining between them. CDR3 residues: CASIDFRLGRVEETQYF. Written as DNA, the CDR3 is TGTGCCAGCATCGATTTCCGCCTAGGGCGCGTGGAAGAGACCCAGTACTTC.

This clonotype was detected once. The CDR3 loop reads CASSAGGRSNNEQFF. As DNA, the CDR3 is TGTGCCAGCAGCGCTGGCGGGAGGTCTAACAATGAGCAGTTCTTC. The V and J genes are TRBV7-2 and TRBJ2-1; 8 bases align to TRBD2. The J segment lost 5 bases and the V segment lost 5 bases, leaving 8 bases of the junction unmatched. The CDR3 length is 15 residues. Germline CDR1 reads SGHTA; CDR2 reads FQGNSA.

Only a few counts were recorded for this clonotype. The chain employs TRBV5-1 and TRBJ2-1; D may be TRBD2 (5 bases). The CDR3 sequence is 14 residues long. V lost 4 bases, J lost 7 bases, and 15 bases lay in between. The germline V gene has CDR1 SGHRS and CDR2 YFSETQ. CDR3 in amino acids: CASSHNALANEQFF. CDR3 nucleotide sequence: TGCGCCAGCAGCCACAATGCTCTAGCAAATGAGCAGTTCTTC.

The rearrangement joins TRBV20-1 to TRBJ2-5; D could derive from TRBD1 or TRBD2 (5 bases each). Per the germline V gene, CDR1 is DFQATT and CDR2 is SNEGSKA (reference sequence). V lost 6 bases and J 5 bases, leaving 7 bases between the germline ends. This CDR3 contains 10 residues. In DNA, the CDR3 is TGCAGTGCGTGGGGGGAGACCCAGTACTTC. This sequence encodes CSAWGETQYF.

This clonotype came up once. A much larger clone sits a single nucleotide away, making a read error possible. The gene calls are TRBV7-2 and TRBJ2-3, with 7 bases identical to TRBD2. Germline values: CDR1 SGHTA, CDR2 FQGNSA. The CDR3 extends over 14 amino acids. CDR3 in amino acids: CAGSTERERDTQYF. The CDR3 DNA reads TGTGCCGGCAGCACAGAGCGGGAAAGAGATACGCAGTATTTT.

The chain couples TRBV5-1 to TRBJ2-1; 10 nucleotides line up with TRBD2. J lost 10 bases, V lost 1 base, and 8 bases had no gene match. CDR1 and CDR2 from the germline V gene are SGHRS and YFSETQ. CDR3 length: 15 amino acids. DNA for the CDR3: TGCGCCAGCAGCTTGTCGGACCTAGCGGGAGACGAGCAGTTCTTC. Translating it yields CASSLSDLAGDEQFF.

This clonotype was seen a handful of times. The chain combines TRBV24-1 with TRBJ2-7; a possible D gene is TRBD1 (6 bases). Trimming shortened V by 4 bases and J by 7 bases, and 19 bases separated the two germline ends. CDR1 KGHDR and CDR2 SFDVKD come from the germline V gene. The CDR3 is 15 residues long. The CDR3 is CATSDFPDRGNEQYF. Written as DNA, the CDR3 is TGTGCCACCAGTGACTTCCCGGACAGAGGCAATGAGCAGTACTTC.

The gene calls are TRBV18 and TRBJ2-7, with D possibly called TRBD1 or TRBD2 (5 bases each). Trimming cost V 4 bases and J 4 bases, with 11 bases left between them. Germline V gene lookup returns CDR1 KGHSH and CDR2 LQKENI. The CDR3 spans 13 residues. CDR3 region: CASSLGTLYEQYF. CDR3 nucleotide sequence: TGTGCCAGCTCACTGGGGACCTTGTACGAGCAGTACTTC.

The chain joins TRBV20-1 to TRBJ2-5; no reliable D call. The V and J ends lost 5 bases and 4 bases respectively, with 5 bases between them. The CDR3 sequence is 10 residues long. CDR1 is DFQATT and CDR2 is SNEGSKA in the germline V gene (reference sequence). The DNA of the CDR3 is TGCAGTGCTGGCTTAGAGACCCAGTACTTC. Translating it yields CSAGLETQYF.

This chain connects TRBV29-1 to TRBJ2-1, with 7 bases aligning to TRBD1. V was pared by 7 bases and J by 7 bases, with 7 bases of the junction left unmatched. Germline CDR1 is SQVTM and CDR2 is ANQGSEA. This CDR3 has 12 residues. In DNA form, the CDR3 reads TGCAGCGACCTCAGGGGGTCTAATGAGCAGTTCTTC. Translation: CSDLRGSNEQFF.

This clonotype was counted a few times. The V gene is TRBV6-6, the J gene TRBJ2-1; D may correspond to TRBD1 or TRBD2 (5 bases each). The V gene's germline CDR1 is MNHNY and CDR2 SVGAGI (reference sequence). The CDR3 has 15 amino acids. Trimming removed 5 bases at V and 3 bases at J, with 14 bases between. The CDR3 here is CASSEGTGNYNEQFF. Here the CDR3 DNA reads TGTGCCAGCAGTGAGGGCACAGGCAACTACAATGAGCAGTTCTTC.

The sample holds a few counts of this clonotype. The genes are TRBV20-1 and TRBJ2-1; D ambiguous. Germline CDR1 DFQATT, CDR2 SNEGSKA (reference sequence). V was cut by 5 bases and J by 3 bases, with 17 bases left in between. CDR3 length: 15 amino acids. CDR3 sequence: CSAPPTLTVYNEQFF. In DNA, the CDR3 is TGCAGTGCTCCCCCAACCCTGACTGTCTACAATGAGCAGTTCTTC.

This clonotype came up a few times. J is TRBJ2-7 and V is TRBV11-1; TRBD1 is a possible D gene (6 bases). Deletions cut 5 bases from V and 1 base from J, with 12 bases between. Germline V gives CDR1 SGHAT, CDR2 FQDESV (reference sequence). The CDR3 has 14 residues. The CDR3 region is CASSNFDRSYEQYF. The CDR3 DNA is TGTGCCAGCAGCAACTTCGACAGGTCCTACGAGCAGTACTTC.

The gene calls are TRBV6-2 or TRBV6-3 and TRBJ2-2, with D possibly TRBD2 on 5 matching bases. The germline gives CDR1 MNHEY, CDR2 SVGEGT. V lost 3 bases and J 12 bases, leaving 17 bases between the germline ends. This CDR3 has 14 residues. The CDR3 coding sequence is TGTGCCAGCAGTTATACTAGAACCCCTGGCAAGCTGTTTTTT. Translated, it gives CASSYTRTPGKLFF.